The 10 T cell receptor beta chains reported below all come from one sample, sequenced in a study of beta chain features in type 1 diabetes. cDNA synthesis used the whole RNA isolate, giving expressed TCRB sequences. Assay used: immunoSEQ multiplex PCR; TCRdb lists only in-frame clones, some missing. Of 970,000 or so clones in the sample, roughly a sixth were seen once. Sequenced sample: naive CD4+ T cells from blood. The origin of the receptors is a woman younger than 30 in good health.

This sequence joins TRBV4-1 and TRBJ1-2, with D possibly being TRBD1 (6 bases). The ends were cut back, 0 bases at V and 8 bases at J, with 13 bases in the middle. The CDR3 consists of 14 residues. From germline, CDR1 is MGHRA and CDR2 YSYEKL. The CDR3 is CASSQDLDRRGYTF. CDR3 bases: TGCGCCAGCAGCCAAGATCTTGACAGGAGAGGCTACACCTTC.

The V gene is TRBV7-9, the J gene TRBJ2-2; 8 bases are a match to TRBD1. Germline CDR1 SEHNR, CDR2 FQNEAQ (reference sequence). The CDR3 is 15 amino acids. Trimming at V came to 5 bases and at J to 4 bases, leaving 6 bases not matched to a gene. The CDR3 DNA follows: TGTGCCAGCAGCCCCTCGACAGGGGCCACCGGGGAGCTGTTTTTT. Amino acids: CASSPSTGATGELFF. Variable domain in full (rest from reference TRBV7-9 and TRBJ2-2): DTGVSQNPRHKITKRGQNVTFRCDPISEHNRLYWYRQTLGQGPEFLTYFQNEAQLEKSRLLSDRFSAERPKGSFSTLEIQRTEQGDSAMYLCASSPSTGATGELFFGEGSRLTVL.

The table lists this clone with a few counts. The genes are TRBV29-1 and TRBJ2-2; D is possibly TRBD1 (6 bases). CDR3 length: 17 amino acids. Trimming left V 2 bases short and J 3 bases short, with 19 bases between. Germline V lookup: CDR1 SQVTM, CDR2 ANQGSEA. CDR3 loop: CSVEKLGGQHYTGELFF. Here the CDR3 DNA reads TGCAGCGTTGAAAAGCTTGGGGGACAACATTACACCGGGGAGCTGTTTTTT.

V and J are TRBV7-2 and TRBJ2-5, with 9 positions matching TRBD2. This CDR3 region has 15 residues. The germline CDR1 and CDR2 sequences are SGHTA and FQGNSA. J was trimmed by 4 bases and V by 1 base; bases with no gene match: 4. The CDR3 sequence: CASSLGLAGRETQYF. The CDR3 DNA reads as TGTGCCAGCAGCTTAGGGCTAGCGGGAAGAGAGACCCAGTACTTC.

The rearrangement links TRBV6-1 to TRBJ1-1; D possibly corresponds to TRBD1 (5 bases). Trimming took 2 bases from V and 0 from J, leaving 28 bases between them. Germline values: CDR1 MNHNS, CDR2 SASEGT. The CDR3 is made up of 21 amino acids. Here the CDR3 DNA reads TGTGCCAGCAGTGAACGGCGCGCCCCAAGGCTCGGGGGGACCTTGAACACTGAAGCTTTCTTT. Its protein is CASSERRAPRLGGTLNTEAFF.

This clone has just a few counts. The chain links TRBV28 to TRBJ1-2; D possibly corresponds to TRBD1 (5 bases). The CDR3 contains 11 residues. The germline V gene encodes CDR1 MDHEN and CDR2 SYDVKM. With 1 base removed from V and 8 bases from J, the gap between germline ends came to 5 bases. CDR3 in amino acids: CASSLSGGYTF. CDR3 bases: TGTGCCAGCAGTTTATCAGGGGGCTACACCTTC.

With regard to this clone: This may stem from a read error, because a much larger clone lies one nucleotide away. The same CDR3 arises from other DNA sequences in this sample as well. DNA of the CDR3: TGTGCCAGCAGCTTACTAGAGACCCAGTACTTC. This translates into CASSLLETQYF. The gene calls are TRBV7-9 and TRBJ2-5; D is uncertain. V gave up 2 bases and J gave up 4 bases, with 2 bases separating them. The CDR3 extends over 11 amino acids. Germline-derived CDR1 and CDR2 are SEHNR and FQNEAQ (reference sequence).

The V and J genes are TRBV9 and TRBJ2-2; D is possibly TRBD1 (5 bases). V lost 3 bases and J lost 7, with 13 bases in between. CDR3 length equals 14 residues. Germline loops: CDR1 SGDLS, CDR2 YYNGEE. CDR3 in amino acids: CASSGQSKVGELFF. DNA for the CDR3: TGTGCCAGCAGCGGACAGAGCAAGGTCGGGGAGCTGTTTTTT.

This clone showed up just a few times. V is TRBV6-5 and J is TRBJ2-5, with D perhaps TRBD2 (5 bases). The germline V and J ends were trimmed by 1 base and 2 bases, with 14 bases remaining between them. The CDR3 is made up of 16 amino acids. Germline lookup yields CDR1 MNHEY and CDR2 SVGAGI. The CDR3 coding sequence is TGTGCCAGCAGTTACTGGCGGCTAGCATCTCAAGAGACCCAGTACTTC. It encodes CASSYWRLASQETQYF.

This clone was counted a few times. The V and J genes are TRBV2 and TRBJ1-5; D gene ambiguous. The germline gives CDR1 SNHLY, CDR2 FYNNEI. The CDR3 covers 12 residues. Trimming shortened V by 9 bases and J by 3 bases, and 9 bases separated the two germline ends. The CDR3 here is CASQADNQPQHF. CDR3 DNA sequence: TGTGCCAGTCAGGCTGACAATCAGCCCCAGCATTTT.